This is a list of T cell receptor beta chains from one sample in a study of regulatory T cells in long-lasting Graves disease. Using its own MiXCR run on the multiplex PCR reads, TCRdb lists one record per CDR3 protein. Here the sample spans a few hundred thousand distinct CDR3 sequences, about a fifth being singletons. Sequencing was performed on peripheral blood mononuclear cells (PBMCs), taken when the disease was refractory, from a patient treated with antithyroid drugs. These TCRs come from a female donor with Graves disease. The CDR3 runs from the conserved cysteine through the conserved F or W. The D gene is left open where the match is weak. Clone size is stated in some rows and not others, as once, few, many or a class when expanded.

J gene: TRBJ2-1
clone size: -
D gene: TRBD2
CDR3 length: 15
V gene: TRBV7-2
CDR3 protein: CASSLRLAGEDEQFF
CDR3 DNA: TGTGCCAGCAGCTTAAGACTAGCGGGAGAGGATGAGCAGTTCTTC

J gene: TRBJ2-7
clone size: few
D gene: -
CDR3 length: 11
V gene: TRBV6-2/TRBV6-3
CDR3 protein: CASSYSLEQYF
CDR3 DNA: TGTGCCAGCAGTTACTCGCTCGAGCAGTACTTC

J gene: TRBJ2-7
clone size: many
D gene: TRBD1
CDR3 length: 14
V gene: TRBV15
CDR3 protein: CATSRGRGLYEQYF
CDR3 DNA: TGTGCCACCAGCAGAGGAAGGGGGCTGTACGAGCAGTACTTC

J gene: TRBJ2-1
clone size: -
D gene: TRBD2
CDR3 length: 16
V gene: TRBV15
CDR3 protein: CATSRTSGASYNEQFF
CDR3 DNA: TGTGCCACCAGCAGAACTAGCGGCGCGTCCTACAATGAGCAGTTCTTC

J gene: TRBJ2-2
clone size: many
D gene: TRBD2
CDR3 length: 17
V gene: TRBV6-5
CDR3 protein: CASSYLVAGENTGELFF
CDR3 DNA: TGTGCCAGCAGTTACTTGGTAGCGGGAGAGAACACCGGGGAGCTGTTTTTT

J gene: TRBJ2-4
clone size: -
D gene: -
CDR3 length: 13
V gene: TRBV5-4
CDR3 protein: CASKGQGKNIQYF
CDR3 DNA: TGTGCCAGCAAGGGGCAGGGGAAAAACATTCAGTACTTC

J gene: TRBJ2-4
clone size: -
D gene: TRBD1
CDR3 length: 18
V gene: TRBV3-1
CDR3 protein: CASSQDVAGGARKNIQYF
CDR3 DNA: TGTGCCAGCAGCCAAGATGTGGCAGGGGGCGCGCGGAAAAACATTCAGTACTTC

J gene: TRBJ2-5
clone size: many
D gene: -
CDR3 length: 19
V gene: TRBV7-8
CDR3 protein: CASSLARRGPKVGQETQYF
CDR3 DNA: TGTGCCAGCAGCTTAGCGCGGAGGGGGCCCAAGGTGGGACAAGAGACCCAGTACTTC

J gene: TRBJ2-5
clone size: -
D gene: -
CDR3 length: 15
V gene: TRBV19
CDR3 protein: CASSDSPGLGETQYF
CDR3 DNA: TGTGCCAGTAGTGATAGCCCAGGGCTTGGGGAGACCCAGTACTTC

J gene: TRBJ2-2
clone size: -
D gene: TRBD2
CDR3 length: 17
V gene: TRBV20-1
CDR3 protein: CSARDGLAGANTGELFF
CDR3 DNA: TGCAGTGCTAGAGATGGGCTAGCGGGGGCGAACACCGGGGAGCTGTTTTTT

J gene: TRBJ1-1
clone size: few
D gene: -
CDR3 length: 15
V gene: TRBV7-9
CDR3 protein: CASSSNRELNTEAFF
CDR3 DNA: TGTGCCAGCAGCTCAAACAGGGAGCTAAACACTGAAGCTTTCTTT

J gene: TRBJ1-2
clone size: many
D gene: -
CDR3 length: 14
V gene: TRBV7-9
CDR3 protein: CASSPWDNHYGYTF
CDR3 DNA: TGTGCCAGCAGCCCATGGGACAATCACTATGGCTACACCTTC

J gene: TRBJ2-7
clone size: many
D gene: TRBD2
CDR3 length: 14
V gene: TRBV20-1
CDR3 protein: CSARSLAGSYEQYF
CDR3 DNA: TGCAGTGCTAGAAGCCTAGCGGGATCCTACGAGCAGTACTTC

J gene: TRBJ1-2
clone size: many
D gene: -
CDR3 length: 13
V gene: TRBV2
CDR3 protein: CASSEIGNYGYTF
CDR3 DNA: TGTGCCAGCAGTGAGATAGGGAACTATGGCTACACCTTC

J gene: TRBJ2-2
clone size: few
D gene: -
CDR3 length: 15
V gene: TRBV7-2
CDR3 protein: CAGSARQWNTGELFF
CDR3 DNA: TGTGCCGGGTCCGCCAGACAGTGGAACACCGGGGAGCTGTTTTTT

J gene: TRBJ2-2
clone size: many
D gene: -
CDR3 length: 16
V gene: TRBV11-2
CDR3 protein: CASKWGGDRNTGELFF
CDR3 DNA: TGTGCCAGCAAATGGGGGGGGGACAGGAACACCGGGGAGCTGTTTTTT

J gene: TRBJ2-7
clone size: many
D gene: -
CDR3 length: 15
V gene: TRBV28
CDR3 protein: CASTPAPDSTYEQYF
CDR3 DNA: TGTGCCAGCACTCCCGCCCCGGACAGTACCTACGAGCAGTACTTC

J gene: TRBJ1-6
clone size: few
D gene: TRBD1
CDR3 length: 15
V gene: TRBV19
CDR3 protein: CASSIGQGANSPLHF
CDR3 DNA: TGTGCCAGTAGTATCGGACAGGGGGCAAATTCACCCCTCCACTTT

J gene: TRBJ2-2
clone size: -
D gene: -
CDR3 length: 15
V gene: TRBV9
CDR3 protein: CASSVVGGTTGELFF
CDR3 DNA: TGTGCCAGCAGCGTAGTTGGGGGTACCACCGGGGAGCTGTTTTTT

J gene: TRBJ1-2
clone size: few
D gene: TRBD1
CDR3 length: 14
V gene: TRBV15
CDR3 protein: CATSSETGGYGYTF
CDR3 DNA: TGTGCCACCAGCAGCGAGACAGGGGGATATGGCTACACCTTC

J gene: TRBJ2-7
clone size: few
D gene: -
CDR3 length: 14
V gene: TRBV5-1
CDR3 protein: CASGVSDSRNEQYF
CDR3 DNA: TGCGCCAGCGGTGTGTCCGACTCGCGCAACGAGCAGTACTTC

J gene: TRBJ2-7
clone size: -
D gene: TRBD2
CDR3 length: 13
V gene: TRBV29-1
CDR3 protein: CSAQLANSYEQYF
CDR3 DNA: TGCAGCGCGCAACTAGCGAACTCCTACGAGCAGTACTTC

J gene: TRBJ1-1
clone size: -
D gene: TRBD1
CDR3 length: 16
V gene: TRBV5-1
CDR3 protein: CASSKRDSTSNTEAFF
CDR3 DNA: TGCGCCAGCAGCAAGAGGGACAGCACTTCGAACACTGAAGCTTTCTTT

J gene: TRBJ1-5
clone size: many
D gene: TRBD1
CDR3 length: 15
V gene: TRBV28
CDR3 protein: CASSLSVQGDQPQHF
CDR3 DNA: TGTGCCAGCAGTTTAAGTGTCCAGGGGGATCAGCCCCAGCATTTT

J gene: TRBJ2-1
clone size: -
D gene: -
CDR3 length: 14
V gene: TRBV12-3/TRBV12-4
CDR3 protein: CATGNSGAFNEQFF
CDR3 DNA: TGTGCTACGGGAAATAGCGGAGCCTTCAATGAGCAGTTCTTC

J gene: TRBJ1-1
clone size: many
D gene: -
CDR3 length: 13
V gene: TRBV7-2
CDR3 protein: CASSLTARIEAFF
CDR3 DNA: TGTGCCAGCAGCTTGACAGCAAGGATTGAAGCTTTCTTT

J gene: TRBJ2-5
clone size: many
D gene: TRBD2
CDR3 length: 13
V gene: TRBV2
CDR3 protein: CASTSGRLETQYF
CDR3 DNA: TGTGCCAGCACTAGCGGGAGGTTGGAGACCCAGTACTTC

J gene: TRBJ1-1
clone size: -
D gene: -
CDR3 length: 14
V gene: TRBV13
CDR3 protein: CASSLVHGNPRAFF
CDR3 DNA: TGTGCCAGCAGTCTAGTGCATGGGAATCCGAGGGCTTTCTTT

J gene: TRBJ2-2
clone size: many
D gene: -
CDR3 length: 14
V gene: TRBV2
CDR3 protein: CASSAGARAGELFF
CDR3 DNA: TGTGCCAGCAGTGCGGGGGCGAGGGCCGGGGAGCTGTTTTTT

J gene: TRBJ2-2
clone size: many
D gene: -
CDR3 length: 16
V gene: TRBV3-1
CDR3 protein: CASTPLLTTNTGELFF
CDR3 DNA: TGTGCCAGCACCCCCCTCCTCACTACCAACACCGGGGAGCTGTTTTTT

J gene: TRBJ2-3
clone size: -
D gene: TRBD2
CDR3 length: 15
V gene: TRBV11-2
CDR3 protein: CASSVNSGSTDTQYF
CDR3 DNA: TGTGCCAGCAGCGTAAATAGCGGGAGCACAGATACGCAGTATTTT

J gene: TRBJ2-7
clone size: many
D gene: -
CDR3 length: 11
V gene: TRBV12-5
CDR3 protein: CASGFGNEQYF
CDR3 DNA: TGTGCTAGTGGTTTCGGTAACGAGCAGTACTTC

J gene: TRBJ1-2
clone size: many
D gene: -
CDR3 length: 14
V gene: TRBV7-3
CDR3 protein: CASSSAVADYGYTF
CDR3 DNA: TGTGCCAGCAGCTCCGCGGTGGCAGACTATGGCTACACCTTC

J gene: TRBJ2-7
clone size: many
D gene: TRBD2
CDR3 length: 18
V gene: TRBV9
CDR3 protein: CASSVGLAGEAGGYEQYF
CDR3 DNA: TGTGCCAGCAGCGTAGGACTAGCGGGAGAAGCAGGCGGGTACGAGCAGTACTTC

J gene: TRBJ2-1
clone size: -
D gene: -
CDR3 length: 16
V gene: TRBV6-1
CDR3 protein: CASSSTGRLICNEQFF
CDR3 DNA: TGTGCCAGCAGCTCGACGGGACGCCTGATCTGCAATGAGCAGTTCTTC

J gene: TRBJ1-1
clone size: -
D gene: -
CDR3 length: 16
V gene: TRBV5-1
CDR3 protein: CASTQTANGLNTEAFF
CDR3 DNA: TGCGCCAGTACACAGACAGCCAACGGCTTGAACACTGAAGCTTTCTTT

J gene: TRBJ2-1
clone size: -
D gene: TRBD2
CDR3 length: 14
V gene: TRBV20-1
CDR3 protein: CSARSPGGSNEQFF
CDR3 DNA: TGCAGTGCTAGATCCCCGGGAGGGAGCAATGAGCAGTTCTTC

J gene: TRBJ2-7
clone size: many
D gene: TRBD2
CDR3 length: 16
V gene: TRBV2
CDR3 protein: CASRRGGWTQPYEQYF
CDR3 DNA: TGTGCCAGCAGGCGCGGGGGGTGGACCCAACCCTACGAGCAGTACTTC

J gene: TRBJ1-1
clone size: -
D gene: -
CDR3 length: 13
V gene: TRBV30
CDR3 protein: CAWRVGVQAEAFF
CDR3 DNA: TGTGCCTGGAGGGTAGGGGTACAAGCTGAAGCTTTCTTT

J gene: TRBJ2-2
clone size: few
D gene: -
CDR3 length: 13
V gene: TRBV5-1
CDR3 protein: CASSQDSTGELFF
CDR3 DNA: TGCGCCAGCAGCCAGGACAGCACCGGGGAGCTGTTTTTT

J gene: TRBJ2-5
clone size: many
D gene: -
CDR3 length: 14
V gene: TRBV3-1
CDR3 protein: CASSASDSKETQYF
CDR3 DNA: TGTGCCAGCAGCGCGTCTGACAGTAAAGAGACCCAGTACTTC

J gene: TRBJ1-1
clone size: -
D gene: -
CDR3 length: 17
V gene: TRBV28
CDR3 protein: CASSLYGVLGSYTEAFF
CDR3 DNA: TGTGCCAGCAGTTTATATGGGGTTTTGGGGTCGTACACTGAAGCTTTCTTT